There are many counts of the clone carrying this T cell receptor (beta chain). The source of the sample is a study of T-cell reconstitution after alpha-beta-depleted transplantation in children. Trimming took off 7 bases at V and 0 bases at J, with 10 bases between the two ends. The CDR3 is made up of 13 amino acids. In germline, CDR1 is SQVTM, CDR2 ANQGSEA. It was with unique molecular identifiers that the TCRbeta library was prepared. Using its own MiXCR run on the PCR reads, TCRdb lists one record per CDR3 protein. The sample lists approximately 240,000 distinct CDR3 sequences, 9.7% occurring once.

The sequencing here drew on PBMCs from the stem cell graft donor, taken from the stem cell graft. The V gene is TRBV29-1, the J gene TRBJ1-5; TRBD1 is a possible D gene (5 bases). This sequence was found in a human donor who donated a stem cell graft to a child with SCID. CDR3 sequence (DNA): TGCAGCGCCCAGACAGATAGCAATCAGCCCCAGCATTTT. This encodes CSAQTDSNQPQHF.